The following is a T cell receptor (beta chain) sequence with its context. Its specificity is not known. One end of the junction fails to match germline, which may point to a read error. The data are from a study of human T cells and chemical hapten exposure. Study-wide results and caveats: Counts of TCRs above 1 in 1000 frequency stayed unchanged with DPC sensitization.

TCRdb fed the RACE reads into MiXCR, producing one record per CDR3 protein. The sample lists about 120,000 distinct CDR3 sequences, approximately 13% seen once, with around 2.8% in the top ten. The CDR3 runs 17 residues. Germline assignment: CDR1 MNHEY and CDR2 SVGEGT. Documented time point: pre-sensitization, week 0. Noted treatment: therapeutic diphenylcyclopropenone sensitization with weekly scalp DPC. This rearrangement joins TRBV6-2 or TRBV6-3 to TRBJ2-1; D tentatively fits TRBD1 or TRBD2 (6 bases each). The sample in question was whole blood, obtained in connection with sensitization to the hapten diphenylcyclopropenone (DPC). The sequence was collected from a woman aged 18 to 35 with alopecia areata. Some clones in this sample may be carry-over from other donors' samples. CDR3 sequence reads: CASSYGRGDLYKNEEFF. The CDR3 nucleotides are TGTGCCAGCAGTTACGGTAGGGGGGACTTATACAAGAATGAGGAGTTCTTC.